Here is one T cell receptor beta chain with its context. These data come from a study of blood T cell repertoires in COVID-19. Across the whole study: Samples taken during acute and convalescent COVID-19 were collected in the United States, Italy and Spain. Nucleic acid was either cDNA or gDNA, and it came from T cells, B-cell-depleted T cells, or PBMCs.

How the authors handled the data: Researchers report that nucleated cell counts were estimated from reference gene primer amplification. The data were produced by immunoSEQ multiplex PCR, yet TCRdb's version contains in-frame clones alone and is incomplete. Clone size and the V and J calls come from that table; the DNA yielded D and trimming. The repertoire includes about 140,000 clones, 75% to 90% of them detected once, and 1.5% to 2% sits in the top ten. CDR1 and CDR2 (germline): SEHNR, FQNEAQ (reference sequence). This CDR3 contains 15 residues. V lost 4 bases, J lost 5 bases, and 6 bases stayed unmatched.

The chain joins TRBV7-9 to TRBJ2-5, with TRBD1 identical over 11 bases. The clonotype comes from a woman aged 45-65 years with acute or convalescent COVID-19. The sequencing input was peripheral blood. CDR3 protein: CASSWGQGGRETQYF. The CDR3 DNA follows: TGTGCCAGCAGCTGGGGACAGGGGGGTAGGGAGACCCAGTACTTC.